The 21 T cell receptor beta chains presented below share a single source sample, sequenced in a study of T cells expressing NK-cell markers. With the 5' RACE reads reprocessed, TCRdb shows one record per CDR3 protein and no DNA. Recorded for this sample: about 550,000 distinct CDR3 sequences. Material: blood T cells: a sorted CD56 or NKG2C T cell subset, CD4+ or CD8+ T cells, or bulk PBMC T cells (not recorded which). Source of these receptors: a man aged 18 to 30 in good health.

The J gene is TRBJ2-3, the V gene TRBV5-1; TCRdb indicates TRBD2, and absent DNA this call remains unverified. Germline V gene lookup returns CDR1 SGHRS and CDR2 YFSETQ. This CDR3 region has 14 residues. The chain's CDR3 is CASSGGRGSDTQYF.

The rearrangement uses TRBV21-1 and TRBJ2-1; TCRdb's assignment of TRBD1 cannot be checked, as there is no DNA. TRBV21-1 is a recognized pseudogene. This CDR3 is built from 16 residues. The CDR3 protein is CASSKGGPGSSDEQFF.

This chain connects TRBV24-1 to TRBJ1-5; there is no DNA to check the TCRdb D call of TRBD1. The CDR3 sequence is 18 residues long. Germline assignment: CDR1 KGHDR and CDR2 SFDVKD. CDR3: CATSDPRDGLSSNQPQHF.

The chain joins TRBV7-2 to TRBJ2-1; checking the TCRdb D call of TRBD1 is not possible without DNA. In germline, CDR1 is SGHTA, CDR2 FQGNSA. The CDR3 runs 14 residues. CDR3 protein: CASRGDSLNNEQFF.

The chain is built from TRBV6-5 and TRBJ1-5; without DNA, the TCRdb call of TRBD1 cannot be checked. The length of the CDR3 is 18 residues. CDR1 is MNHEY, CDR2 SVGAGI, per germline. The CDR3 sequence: CASSSTGTGGFGNQPQHF.

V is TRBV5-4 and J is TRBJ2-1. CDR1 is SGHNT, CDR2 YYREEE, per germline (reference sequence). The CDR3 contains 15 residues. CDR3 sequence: CASSLGSELYNEQFF.

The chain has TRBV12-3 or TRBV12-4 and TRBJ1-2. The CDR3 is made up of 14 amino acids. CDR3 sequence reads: CASSLGPQTGGYTF.

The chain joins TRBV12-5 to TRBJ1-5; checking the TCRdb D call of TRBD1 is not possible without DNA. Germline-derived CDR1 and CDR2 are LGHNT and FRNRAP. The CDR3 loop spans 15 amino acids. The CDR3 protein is CASGFGHTSNQPQHF. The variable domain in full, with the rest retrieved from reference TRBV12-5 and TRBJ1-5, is DARVTQTPRHKVTEMGQEVTMRCQPILGHNTVFWYRQTMMQGLELLAYFRNRAPLDDSGMPKDRFSAEMPDATLATLKIQPSEPRDSAVYFCASGFGHTSNQPQHFGDGTRLSIL.

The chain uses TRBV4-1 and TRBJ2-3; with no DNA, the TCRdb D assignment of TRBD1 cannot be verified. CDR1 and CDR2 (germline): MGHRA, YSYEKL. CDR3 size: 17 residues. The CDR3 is CASSQLYRGQDTDTQYF.

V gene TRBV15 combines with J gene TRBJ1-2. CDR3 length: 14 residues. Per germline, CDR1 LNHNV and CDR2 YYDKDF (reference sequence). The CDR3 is CATSRGNQGYGYTF. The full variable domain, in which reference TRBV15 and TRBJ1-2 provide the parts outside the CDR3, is DAMVIQNPRYQVTQFGKPVTLSCSQTLNHNVMYWYQQKSSQAPKLLFHYYDKDFNNEADTPDNFQSRRPNTSFCFLDIRSPGLGDTAMYLCATSRGNQGYGYTFGSGTRLTVV.

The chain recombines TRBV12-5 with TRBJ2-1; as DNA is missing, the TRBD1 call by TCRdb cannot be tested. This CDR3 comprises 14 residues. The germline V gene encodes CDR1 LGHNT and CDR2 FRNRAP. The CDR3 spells CASGPGQALNEQFF.

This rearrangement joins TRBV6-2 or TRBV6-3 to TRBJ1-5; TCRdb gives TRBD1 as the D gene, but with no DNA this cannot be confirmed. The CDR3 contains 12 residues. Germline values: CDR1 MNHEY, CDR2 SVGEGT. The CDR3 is CAARQTNQPQHF.

The CDR3 sequence is CSVESGVEETQYF. The genes are TRBV29-1 and TRBJ2-5; TCRdb lists TRBD2, though no DNA is available to test this call. The CDR3 sequence is 13 residues long. Germline V CDR1 and CDR2: SQVTM, ANQGSEA.

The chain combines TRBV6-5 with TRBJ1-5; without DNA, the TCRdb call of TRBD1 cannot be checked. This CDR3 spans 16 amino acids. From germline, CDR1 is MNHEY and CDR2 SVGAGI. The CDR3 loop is CASSWSGTGLNQPQHF.

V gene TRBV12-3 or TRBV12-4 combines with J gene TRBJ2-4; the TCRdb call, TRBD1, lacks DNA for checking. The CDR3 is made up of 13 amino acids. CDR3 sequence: CASRKTGGNIQYF.

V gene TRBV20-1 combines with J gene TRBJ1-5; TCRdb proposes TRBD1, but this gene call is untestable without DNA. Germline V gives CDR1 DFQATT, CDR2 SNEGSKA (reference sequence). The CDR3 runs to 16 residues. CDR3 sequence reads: CSVATAFSAQDQPQHF.

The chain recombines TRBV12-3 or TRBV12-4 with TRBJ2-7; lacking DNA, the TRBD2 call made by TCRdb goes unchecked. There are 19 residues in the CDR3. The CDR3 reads CASSWETGYGREDDYEQYF.

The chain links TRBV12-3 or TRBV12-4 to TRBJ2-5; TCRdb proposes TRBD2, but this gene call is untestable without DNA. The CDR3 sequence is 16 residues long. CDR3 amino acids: CASSLGASSFRETQYF.

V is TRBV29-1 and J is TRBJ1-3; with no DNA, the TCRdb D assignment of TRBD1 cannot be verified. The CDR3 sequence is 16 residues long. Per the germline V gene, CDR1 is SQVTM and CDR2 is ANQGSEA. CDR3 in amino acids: CSVESPQGVDGNTIYF.

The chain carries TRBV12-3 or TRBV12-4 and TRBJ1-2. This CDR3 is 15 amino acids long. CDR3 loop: CASSLVGVGRYGYTF.

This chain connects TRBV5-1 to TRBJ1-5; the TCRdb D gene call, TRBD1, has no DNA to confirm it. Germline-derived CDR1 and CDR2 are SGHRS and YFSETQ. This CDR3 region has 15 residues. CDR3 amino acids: CASSLQGVENQPQHF.